The T cell receptor beta chain under discussion was sequenced for a study of T cells in women clearing cervical HPV infection. Study context: Women with histologically confirmed HPV16-related CIN3 or worse, 2 with invasive cancer, served as cases. Case blood was drawn when the lesion was first found; control blood after infection became undetectable.

For this clone: Read data end 3 residues before the CDR3 end; the end is taken from the germline J gene.

V lost 5 bases and J lost 6; bases outside the gene matches: 10. The CDR3 totals 16 residues. Genomic DNA, averaging roughly 1,200 ng per sample, yielded TCR beta CDR3 via immunoSEQ. Using immunoSEQ multiplex PCR, the repertoire was profiled, and TCRdb retains in-frame clones only, with some absent. The sample has tens of thousands of clones; the top ten hold under 8.5%. The chain carries TRBV12-3 or TRBV12-4 and TRBJ2-2; 9 bases agree with TRBD2. The source material was blood buffy coat. This clonotype was sampled from a woman between 18 and 75 years old with a cervical HPV16 infection that either progressed to CIN3+ or cleared (not recorded which). CDR3 DNA, as far as it was read: TGTGCCAGCAGTCCCCTGGCGGGGGGGCCGGCCGGGGAG. Translated: CASSPLAGGPAGE. The whole CDR3 protein reads CASSPLAGGPAGELFF.